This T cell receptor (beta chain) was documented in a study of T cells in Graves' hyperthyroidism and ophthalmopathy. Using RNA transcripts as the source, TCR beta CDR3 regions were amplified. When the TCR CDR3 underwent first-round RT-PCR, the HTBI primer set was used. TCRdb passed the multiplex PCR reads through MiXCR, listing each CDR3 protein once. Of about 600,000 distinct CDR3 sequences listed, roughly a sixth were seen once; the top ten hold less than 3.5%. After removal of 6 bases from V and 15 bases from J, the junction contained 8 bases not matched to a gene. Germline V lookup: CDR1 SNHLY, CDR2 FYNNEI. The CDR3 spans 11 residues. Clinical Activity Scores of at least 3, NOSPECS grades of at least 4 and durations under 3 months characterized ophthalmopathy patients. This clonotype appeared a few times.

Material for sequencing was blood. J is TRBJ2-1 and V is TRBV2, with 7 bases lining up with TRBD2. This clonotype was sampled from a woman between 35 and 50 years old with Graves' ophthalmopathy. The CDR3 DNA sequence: TGTGCCAGCAGATCATCGGGACTACTGTTCTTC. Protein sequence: CASRSSGLLFF.